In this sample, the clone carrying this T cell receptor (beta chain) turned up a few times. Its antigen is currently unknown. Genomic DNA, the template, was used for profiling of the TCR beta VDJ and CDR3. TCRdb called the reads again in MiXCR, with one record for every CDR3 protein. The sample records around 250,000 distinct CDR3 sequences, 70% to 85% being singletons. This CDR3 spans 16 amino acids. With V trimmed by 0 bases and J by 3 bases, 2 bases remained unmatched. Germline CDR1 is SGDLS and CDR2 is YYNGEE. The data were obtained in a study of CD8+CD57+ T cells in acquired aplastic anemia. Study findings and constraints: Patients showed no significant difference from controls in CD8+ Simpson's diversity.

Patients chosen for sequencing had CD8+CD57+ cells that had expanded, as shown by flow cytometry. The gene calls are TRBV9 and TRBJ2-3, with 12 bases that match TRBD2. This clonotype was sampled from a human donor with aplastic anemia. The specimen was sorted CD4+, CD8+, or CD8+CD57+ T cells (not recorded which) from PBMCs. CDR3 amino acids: CASSVGLAGETDTQYF. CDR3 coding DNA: TGTGCCAGCAGCGTAGGACTAGCGGGAGAGACAGATACGCAGTATTTT.